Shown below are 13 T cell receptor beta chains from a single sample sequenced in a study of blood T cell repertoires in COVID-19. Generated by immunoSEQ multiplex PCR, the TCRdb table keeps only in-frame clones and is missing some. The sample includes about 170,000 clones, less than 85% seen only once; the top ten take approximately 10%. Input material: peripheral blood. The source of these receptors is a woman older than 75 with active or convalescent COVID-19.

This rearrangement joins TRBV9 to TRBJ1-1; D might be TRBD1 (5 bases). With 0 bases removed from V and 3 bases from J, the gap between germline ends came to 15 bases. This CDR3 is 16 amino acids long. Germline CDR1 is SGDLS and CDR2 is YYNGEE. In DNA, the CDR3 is TGTGCCAGCAGCGTAGTTCAGGGCATGCTAGACACTGAAGCTTTCTTT. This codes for CASSVVQGMLDTEAFF.

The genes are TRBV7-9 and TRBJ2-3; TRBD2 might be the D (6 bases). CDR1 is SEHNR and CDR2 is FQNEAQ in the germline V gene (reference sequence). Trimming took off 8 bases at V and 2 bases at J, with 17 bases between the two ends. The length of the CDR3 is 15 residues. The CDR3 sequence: CASDEGTYYTDTQYF. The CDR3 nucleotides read TGTGCCAGCGATGAGGGGACTTACTACACAGATACGCAGTATTTT.

The CDR3 is CASSTAVNSPLHF. The CDR3 DNA is TGTGCCAGCAGTACCGCAGTGAACTCACCCCTCCACTTT. This chain links TRBV2 with TRBJ1-6, with D uncertain. The germline V gene has CDR1 SNHLY and CDR2 FYNNEI. The CDR3 is 13 amino acids. V gave up 5 bases and J gave up 10 bases, with 12 bases separating them.

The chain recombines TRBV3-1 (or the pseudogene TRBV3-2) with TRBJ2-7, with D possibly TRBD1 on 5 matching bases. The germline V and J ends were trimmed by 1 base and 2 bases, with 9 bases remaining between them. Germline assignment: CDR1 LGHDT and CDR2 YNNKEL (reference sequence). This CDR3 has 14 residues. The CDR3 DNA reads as TGTGCCAGCAGCCAAGCAGGGTTGACCTACGAGCAGTACTTC. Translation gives CASSQAGLTYEQYF.

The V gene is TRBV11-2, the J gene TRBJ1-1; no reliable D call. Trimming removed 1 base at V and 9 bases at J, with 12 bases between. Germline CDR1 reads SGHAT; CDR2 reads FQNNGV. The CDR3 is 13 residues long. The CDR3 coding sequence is TGTGCCAGCAGCTTAGTGGCCAGCGGAAAAGCTTTCTTT. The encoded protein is CASSLVASGKAFF.

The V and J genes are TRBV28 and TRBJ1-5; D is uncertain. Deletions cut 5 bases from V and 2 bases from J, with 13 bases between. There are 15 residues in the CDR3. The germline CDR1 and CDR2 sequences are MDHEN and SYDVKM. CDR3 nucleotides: TGTGCCAGCAGTCCGCCAGCTGGGCGCAATCAGCCCCAGCATTTT. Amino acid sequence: CASSPPAGRNQPQHF.

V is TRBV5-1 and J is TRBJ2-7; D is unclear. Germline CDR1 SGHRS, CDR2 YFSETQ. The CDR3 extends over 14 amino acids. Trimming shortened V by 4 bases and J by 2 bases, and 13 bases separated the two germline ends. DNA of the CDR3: TGCGCCAGCAGCGTGGACGGTTCGACCTACGAGCAGTACTTC. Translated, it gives CASSVDGSTYEQYF.

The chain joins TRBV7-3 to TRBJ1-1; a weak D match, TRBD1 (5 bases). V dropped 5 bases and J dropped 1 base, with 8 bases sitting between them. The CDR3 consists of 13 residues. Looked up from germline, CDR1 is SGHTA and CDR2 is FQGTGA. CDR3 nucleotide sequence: TGTGCCAGCAGCACTCAGGGGAACACTGAAGCTTTCTTT. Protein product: CASSTQGNTEAFF. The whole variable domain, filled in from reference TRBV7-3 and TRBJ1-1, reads GAGVSQTPSNKVTEKGKYVELRCDPISGHTALYWYRQSLGQGPEFLIYFQGTGAADDSGLPNDRFFAVRPEGSVSTLKIQRTERGDSAVYLCASSTQGNTEAFFGQGTRLTVV.

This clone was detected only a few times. CDR3 in DNA: TGTGCCAGCAGCAGGACGGGGGGGAACACTGAAGCTTTCTTT. It is translated as CASSRTGGNTEAFF. The rearrangement links TRBV7-9 to TRBJ1-1; maybe TRBD1 (5 bases). This CDR3 region has 14 residues. The ends were cut back, 5 bases at V and 1 base at J, with 11 bases in the middle. CDR1 SEHNR and CDR2 FQNEAQ come from the germline V gene (reference sequence).

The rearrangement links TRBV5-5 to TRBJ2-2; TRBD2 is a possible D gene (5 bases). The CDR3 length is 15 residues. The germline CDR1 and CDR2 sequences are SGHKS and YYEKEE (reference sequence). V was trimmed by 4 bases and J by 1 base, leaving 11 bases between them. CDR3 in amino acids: CASSTGNLNTGELFF. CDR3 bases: TGTGCCAGCAGCACCGGGAACCTGAACACCGGGGAGCTGTTTTTT.

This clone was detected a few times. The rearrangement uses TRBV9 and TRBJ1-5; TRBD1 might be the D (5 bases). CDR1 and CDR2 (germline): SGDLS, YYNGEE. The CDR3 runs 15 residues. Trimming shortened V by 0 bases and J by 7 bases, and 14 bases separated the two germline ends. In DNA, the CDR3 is TGTGCCAGCAGCGTAGGGGGAGGGGCGGAACAGCCCCAGCATTTT. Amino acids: CASSVGGGAEQPQHF.

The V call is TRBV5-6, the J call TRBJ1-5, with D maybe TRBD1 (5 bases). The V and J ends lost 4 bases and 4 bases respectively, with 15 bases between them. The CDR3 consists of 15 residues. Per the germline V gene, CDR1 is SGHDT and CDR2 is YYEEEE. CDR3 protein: CASSERQRQNQPQHF. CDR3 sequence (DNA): TGTGCCAGCAGCGAGCGACAGCGACAAAATCAGCCCCAGCATTTT.

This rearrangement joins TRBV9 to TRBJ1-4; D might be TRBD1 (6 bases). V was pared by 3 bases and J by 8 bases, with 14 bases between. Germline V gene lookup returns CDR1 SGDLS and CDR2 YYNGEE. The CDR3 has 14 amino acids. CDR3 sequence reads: CASSDARGDEKLFF. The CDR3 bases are TGTGCCAGCAGCGACGCCAGGGGAGACGAAAAACTGTTTTTT.